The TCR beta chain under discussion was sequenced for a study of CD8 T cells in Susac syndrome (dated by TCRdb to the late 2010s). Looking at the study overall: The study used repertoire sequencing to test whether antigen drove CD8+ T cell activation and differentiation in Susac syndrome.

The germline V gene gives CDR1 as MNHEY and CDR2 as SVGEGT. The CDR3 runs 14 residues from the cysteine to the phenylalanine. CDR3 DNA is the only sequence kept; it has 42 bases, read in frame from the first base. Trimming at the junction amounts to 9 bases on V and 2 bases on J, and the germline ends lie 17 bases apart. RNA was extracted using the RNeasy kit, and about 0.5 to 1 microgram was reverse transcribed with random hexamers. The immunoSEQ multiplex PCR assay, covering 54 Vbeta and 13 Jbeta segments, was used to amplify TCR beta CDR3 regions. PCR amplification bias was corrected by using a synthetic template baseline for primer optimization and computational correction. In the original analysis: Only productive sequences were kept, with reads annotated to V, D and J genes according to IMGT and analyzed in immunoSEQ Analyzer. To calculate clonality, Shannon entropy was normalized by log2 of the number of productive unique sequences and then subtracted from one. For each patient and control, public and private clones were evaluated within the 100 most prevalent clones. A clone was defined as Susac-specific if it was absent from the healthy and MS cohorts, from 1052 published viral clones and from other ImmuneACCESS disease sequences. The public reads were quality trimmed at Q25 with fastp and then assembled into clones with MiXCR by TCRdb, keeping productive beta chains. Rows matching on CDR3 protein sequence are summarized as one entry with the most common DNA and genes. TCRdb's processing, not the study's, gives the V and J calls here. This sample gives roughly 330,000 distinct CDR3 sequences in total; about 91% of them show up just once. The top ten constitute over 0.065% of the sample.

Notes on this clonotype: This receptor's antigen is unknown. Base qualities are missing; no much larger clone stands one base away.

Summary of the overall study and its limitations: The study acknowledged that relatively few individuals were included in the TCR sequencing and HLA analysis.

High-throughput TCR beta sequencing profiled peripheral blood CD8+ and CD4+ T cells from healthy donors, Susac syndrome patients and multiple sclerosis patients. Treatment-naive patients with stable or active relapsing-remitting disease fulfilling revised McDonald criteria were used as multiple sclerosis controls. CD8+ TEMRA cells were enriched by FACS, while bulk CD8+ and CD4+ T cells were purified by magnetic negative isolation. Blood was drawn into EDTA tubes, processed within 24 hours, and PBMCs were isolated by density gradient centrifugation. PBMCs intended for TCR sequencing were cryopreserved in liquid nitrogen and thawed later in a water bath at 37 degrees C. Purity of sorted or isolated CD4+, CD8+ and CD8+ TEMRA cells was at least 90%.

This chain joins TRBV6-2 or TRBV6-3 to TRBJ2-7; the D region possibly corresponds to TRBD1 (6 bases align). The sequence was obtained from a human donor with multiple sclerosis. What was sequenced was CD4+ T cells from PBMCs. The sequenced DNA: TGTGCCAGTCACAATCTCCGGGACACCTACGAGCAGTACTTC. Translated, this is CASHNLRDTYEQYF.